These 9 T cell receptor beta chains originate from one sample sequenced in a study of brain T cells in children with intractable seizures. Measured with immunoSEQ multiplex PCR; TCRdb has only the in-frame clones, and not every one. This table holds 70,000 to 90,000 clones, under 95% found once. The material sequenced was peripheral blood, taken at surgery. These receptors were obtained from a boy under two years old with tuberous sclerosis and intractable seizures.

A single count supports this clone. At one end the junction does not follow the germline gene, possibly because of a read error. This chain links TRBV15 with TRBJ2-4; D might be TRBD1 (7 bases). Germline values: CDR1 LNHNV, CDR2 YYDKDF (reference sequence). This CDR3 spans 14 amino acids. CDR3 sequence (DNA): TGTGTCACCAGCAGGGGGGACGCCAAAAACATTCAGTACTTC. Protein sequence: CVTSRGDAKNIQYF.

J is TRBJ1-1 and V is TRBV19, with a tentative D call TRBD1 (5 bases). Trimming stripped 2 bases from V and 3 bases from J, with 10 bases between. Per the germline V gene, CDR1 is LNHDA and CDR2 is SQIVND (reference sequence). The CDR3 is made up of 14 amino acids. CDR3 coding DNA: TGTGCCAGTAGTATAAGTCCAGGGCACACTGAAGCTTTCTTT. Its protein product is CASSISPGHTEAFF.

The chain uses TRBV9 and TRBJ1-2, with D tentatively TRBD1 (5 bases). Looked up from germline, CDR1 is SGDLS and CDR2 is YYNGEE. This CDR3 has 15 residues. Trimming pared 0 bases from V and 4 bases from J, leaving 13 bases between. The CDR3 DNA is TGTGCCAGCAGCGTAGTTCCAGACAGCGCCTATGGCTACACCTTC. It specifies CASSVVPDSAYGYTF.

The chain combines TRBV30 with TRBJ1-2; TRBD1 is a possible D gene (6 bases). The CDR3 runs 13 residues. Between the trimmed V and J ends, which lost 4 bases and 8 bases, there was a span of 17 bases. CDR1 is GTSNPN and CDR2 is SVGIG in the germline V gene (reference sequence). The CDR3, as DNA: TGTGCCTGGACCGCCCGGGGGGCGAGAGGCTACACCTTC. Its protein product is CAWTARGARGYTF.

The CDR3 sequence: CASSMMTGPQPQHF. CDR3 bases: TGTGCCAGTAGTATGATGACAGGGCCCCAGCCCCAGCATTTT. The V and J genes are TRBV19 and TRBJ1-5, with 7 positions matching TRBD1. The CDR3 contains 14 residues. The germline gives CDR1 LNHDA, CDR2 SQIVND (reference sequence). Trimming at V came to 3 bases and at J to 7 bases, leaving 6 bases not matched to a gene. Together with reference TRBV19 and TRBJ1-5, the CDR3 gives the full variable domain: DGGITQSPKYLFRKEGQNVTLSCEQNLNHDAMYWYRQDPGQGLRLIYYSQIVNDFQKGDIAEGYSVSREKKESFPLTVTSAQKNPTAFYLCASSMMTGPQPQHFGDGTRLSIL.

The V call is TRBV6-5, the J call TRBJ1-3; no firm D call. Germline V gene sequence: CDR1 MNHEY, CDR2 SVGAGI. V was clipped by 6 bases and J by 3 bases, with 3 bases between them. This CDR3 spans 11 amino acids. CDR3 region: CASRDGNTIYF. CDR3 in DNA: TGTGCCAGCAGAGATGGAAACACCATATATTTT.

The J gene is TRBJ2-7, the V gene TRBV11-2; D gene uncertain. V shed 0 bases and J shed 2 bases, with 2 bases lying between them. The CDR3 spans 12 residues. The V gene's germline CDR1 is SGHAT and CDR2 FQNNGV. CDR3 DNA: TGTGCCAGCAGCTTAGATGCCTACGAGCAGTACTTC. It specifies CASSLDAYEQYF.

The chain recombines TRBV19 with TRBJ2-7, with a possible D match to TRBD1 (6 bases). CDR3 length: 18 residues. The germline V and J ends were trimmed by 3 bases and 4 bases, with 25 bases remaining between them. The germline gives CDR1 LNHDA, CDR2 SQIVND (reference sequence). Here the CDR3 DNA reads TGTGCCAGTAGTATTGGCAGGGGCCTGAGGTATGAAAGTTACGAGCAGTACTTC. Its translation is CASSIGRGLRYESYEQYF.

This clone was detected once. The chain recombines TRBV27 with TRBJ2-6, with D unclear. The length of the CDR3 is 17 residues. The V and J ends lost 4 bases and 2 bases respectively, with 15 bases between them. The germline gives CDR1 MNHEY, CDR2 SMNVEV (reference sequence). This CDR3 reads CASSSPSQWTGANVLTF. The CDR3 region has the DNA TGTGCCAGCAGTTCTCCTTCTCAATGGACTGGGGCCAACGTCCTGACTTTC.